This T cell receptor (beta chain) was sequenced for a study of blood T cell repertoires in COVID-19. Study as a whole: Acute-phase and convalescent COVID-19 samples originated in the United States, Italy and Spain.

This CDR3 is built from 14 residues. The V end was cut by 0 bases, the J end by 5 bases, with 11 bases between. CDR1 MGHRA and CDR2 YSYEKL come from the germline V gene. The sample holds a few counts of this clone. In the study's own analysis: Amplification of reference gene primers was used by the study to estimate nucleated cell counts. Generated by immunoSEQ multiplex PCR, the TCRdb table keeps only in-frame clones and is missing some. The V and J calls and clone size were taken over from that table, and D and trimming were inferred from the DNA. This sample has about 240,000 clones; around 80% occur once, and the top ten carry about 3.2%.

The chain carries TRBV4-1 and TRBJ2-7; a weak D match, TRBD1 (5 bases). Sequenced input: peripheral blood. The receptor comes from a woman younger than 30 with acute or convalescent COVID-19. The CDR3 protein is CASSQDGGANEQYF. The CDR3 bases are TGCGCCAGCAGCCAAGACGGTGGGGCCAACGAGCAGTACTTC.